This TCR beta chain was retrieved from a study of cytomegalovirus exposure and HLA in healthy donors. Study-level findings and limits: For most TCR beta V segments, an earlier analysis put the productive rate at about 87% or about 30% of the time. Sequencing artifact likely explains a cluster of highly shared sequence variants. A list of around 160 TCR beta chains associated with cytomegalovirus was given.

A remark on this clone: What it binds is unknown.

It was with 60 Vbeta and 13 Jbeta primers that the PCR ran. Per the original data handling: Some 10 million of the about 80 million unique TCR beta chains counted in a later analysis were shared. The table came from immunoSEQ multiplex PCR; TCRdb's copy has only in-frame clones and leaves some out. The DNA was the basis for D and trimming; V, J and clone size are from that table. The sample lists approximately 110,000 clones; 76% were seen once. The germline CDR1 and CDR2 sequences are MGHDK and SYGVNS. Trimming shortened V by 4 bases and J by 0 bases, and 12 bases separated the two germline ends. The CDR3 spans 16 residues.

This receptor was obtained from a man aged 40-49 years in good health and CMV-seropositive. The specimen sequenced was PBMCs. The rearrangement joins TRBV25-1 to TRBJ2-2; a possible D gene is TRBD1 (5 bases). In DNA form, the CDR3 reads TGTGCCAGCAGTGTCCAGGGCGCGACGAACACCGGGGAGCTGTTTTTT. This encodes CASSVQGATNTGELFF.